This T cell receptor beta chain stems from a study of blood T cells in healthy people across ages. A J-beta primer mix and a sample-barcoded 5' primer were used in a second PCR of roughly 6 to 12 cycles. TCRdb independently ran MiXCR on the 5' RACE reads; one entry per CDR3 protein. This table holds about 620,000 distinct CDR3 sequences, 40% to 65% found once. V lost 0 bases to trimming and J lost 5 bases; unmatched junction nucleotides: 4. This CDR3 comprises 15 residues. Per germline, CDR1 MNHNY and CDR2 SVGAGI (reference sequence). Concerning this clonotype itself: Its antigen is not known.

Overall study findings and caveats: Donor CMV infection status was unknown, possibly confounding age-related changes in expanded clonotypes. It was found that TCR beta diversity correlated strongly with the percentage of naive T cells.

Each donor gave 9 to 10 milliliters of peripheral blood. The sample consisted of blood. The sequence was obtained from a woman aged 80 or over in good health. V usage is TRBV6-6 and J usage is TRBJ2-5; 9 bases align to TRBD1. CDR3 sequence reads: CASSYSHRGPETQYF. CDR3 in DNA: TGTGCCAGCAGTTACTCTCACAGGGGGCCTGAGACCCAGTACTTC.